This T cell receptor beta chain emerged from a study of regulatory T cells in long-lasting Graves disease. Investigators prepared the TCR beta libraries by applying iRepertoire HTBI primers and Arm-PCR of CDR3 regions. TCRdb ran MiXCR on the multiplex PCR reads and lists one entry per CDR3 protein. The data hold roughly 420,000 distinct CDR3 sequences, with around 15% observed a single time. Time point given: newly diagnosed GD, antithyroid drugs for less than 3 months. Preparation of the TCR library used RNA extracted from PBMCs. The germline gives CDR1 DFQATT, CDR2 SNEGSKA (reference sequence). V shed 0 bases and J shed 8 bases, with 23 bases lying between them. CDR3 length: 17 amino acids. Many counts were recorded for this clonotype. The antigen is undetermined. Study-wide points: Newly diagnosed Graves' patients exceeded persistent ones in TCR diversity.

This sample was shared with a second study, whose subject was T cells in Graves' hyperthyroidism and ophthalmopathy.

The TCR sequence derives from a woman aged 25 to 39 with Graves disease. The chain couples TRBV20-1 to TRBJ2-1; tentatively, D is TRBD2 (7 bases). Material: peripheral blood mononuclear cells (PBMCs), obtained at new diagnosis, from a patient treated with antithyroid drugs. The CDR3 is CSARDRGARTLWDEQFF. The CDR3 region has the DNA TGCAGTGCTAGAGATCGGGGGGCTAGGACGTTGTGGGATGAGCAGTTCTTC.